This T cell receptor beta chain was profiled in a study of technical replicates of blood from a handful of donors. Trimming removed 1 base from V and 6 bases from J, with 13 bases in between. Germline values: CDR1 MGHRA, CDR2 YSYEKL. The CDR3 has 15 residues. The assay was immunoSEQ multiplex PCR, and TCRdb's table has in-frame clones only and misses some. Of 70,000 to 95,000 clones in the sample, roughly 94% were seen once. The TCR was taken from a human donor in good health. The chain recombines TRBV4-1 with TRBJ2-1; weak D call: TRBD2 (7 bases). The specimen was T cells isolated from PBMCs. In nucleotides, the CDR3 is TGCGCCAGCAGCCAAGTGGAGGGGGGGTTCAATGAGCAGTTCTTC. This translates into CASSQVEGGFNEQFF.